This TCR beta chain was retrieved from a study of control samples from healthy donors and cancer patients (dated by TCRdb to the early 2020s). Library preparation used the immunoSEQ multiplex PCR assay. Held by TCRdb, this immuneACCESS table contains in-frame sequences only and omits some clones. Under half of the omission traces to an unresolved V gene where checked; the cause of the rest is unknown. The sample table lists under 450,000 clones, about nine tenths of them with a count of one. The biggest ten clones account for around 6.4% of the sample. Note on this clone: What antigen it recognizes has not been identified. The record has no base qualities; no much larger clone is one base away.

The germline V gene gives CDR1 as LGHNA and CDR2 as YNFKEQ. The CDR3 sequence holds 15 residues, the cysteine and phenylalanine included. Of the read, only the CDR3 DNA is kept; its 45 bases are in frame from base 1. Deletion took 4 bases off V and 0 bases off J, with a span of 11 bases between the germline ends. This clonotype was obtained from a man aged 40-49 years with head and neck cancer. This chain joins TRBV4-2 to TRBJ2-3, with a tentative D gene TRBD2 over 5 matching bases. Sequenced material: PBMCs. The CDR3 sequence is CASSPASGSTDTQYF. The nucleotide sequence is TGTGCCAGCAGCCCCGCGTCGGGGAGCACAGATACGCAGTATTTT.